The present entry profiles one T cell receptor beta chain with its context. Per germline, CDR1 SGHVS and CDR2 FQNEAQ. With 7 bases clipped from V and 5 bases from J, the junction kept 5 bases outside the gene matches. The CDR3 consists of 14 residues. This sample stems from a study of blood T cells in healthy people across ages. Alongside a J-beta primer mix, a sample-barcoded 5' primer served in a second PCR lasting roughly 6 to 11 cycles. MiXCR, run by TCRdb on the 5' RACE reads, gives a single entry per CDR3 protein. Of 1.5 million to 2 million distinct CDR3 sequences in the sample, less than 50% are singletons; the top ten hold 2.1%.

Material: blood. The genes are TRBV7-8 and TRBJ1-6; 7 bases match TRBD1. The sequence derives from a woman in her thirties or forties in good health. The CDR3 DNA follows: TGTGCCAGCACCCAGACAGGGAATAATTCACCCCTCCACTTT. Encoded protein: CASTQTGNNSPLHF.